This TCR beta chain was observed in a study of spatial heterogeneity in lung cancer (dated by TCRdb to the late 2010s). At the level of the whole study: More beta-chain than alpha-chain transcripts were consistently detected, likely reflecting higher beta-chain transcript abundance. In the raw uncorrected reads, each unique combination of TCR and UMI appeared more than ten times on average. In non-small cell lung cancer, the study made a quantitative comparison of TCR alpha and beta repertoires among multiple tumor regions, matched nontumor lung and blood. The study linked features of the TCR repertoire to counts of nonsynonymous mutations, which were determined by whole-exome sequencing of tumor tissue. Both alpha and beta chains were TCR-sequenced in samples taken at surgery, namely 220 tumor regions, more than 62 matched nontumor lung samples and some 53 PBMC samples. What the study reported, not specific to this receptor: Ubiquitous expanded tumor TCRs were found in blood more often at tumor resection than at routine follow-up. Confirming at a functional level the hypothesis that regional TCRs recognize regional mutations was considered to require additional single-cell paired TCR alpha and beta sequencing.

The library was made by 5' RACE. The instrument given in TCRdb is NextSeq 500. In the TCR library protocol, a unique molecular identifier was attached to each TCR cDNA molecule so that PCR and sequencing errors could be corrected. On the study's bioinformatics: TCR identification, UMI-based error correction and CDR3 extraction were all carried out with Decombinator tools. TCRs above a frequency of 2 per 1,000, corresponding to the top 1% of the tumor frequency distribution, were defined as expanded. Each repertoire was subsampled 100 times to 5,000 TCRs, after which Renyi diversity was computed with the R vegan package. CDR3 similarity networks were built from amino acid triplet string-kernel similarity, with CDR3s being connected when pairwise similarity was above 0.82. TCRdb handled the public reads itself, with Q25 trimming in fastp and clone calling in MiXCR, and kept productive beta chains. Each CDR3 protein gets just one entry, which takes the most common genes and DNA from the rows behind it. What appears here as the V and J calls and clone size reflects TCRdb's work, not the paper's. This sample comprises 48,000 or so distinct CDR3 sequences, roughly 5.7% of them detected only once. Approximately 10% of the sample belongs to the ten largest clones.

This clonotype was seen at least ten times. Its antigen is still unknown. No per-base quality is available; no much larger clone lies one base away. The time point tag for this specimen amounts to: sample taken at primary tumor resection. Donors were 72 patients with early-stage, untreated non-small cell lung cancer from the lung TRACERx cohort. For TCR sequencing, whole RNA was extracted from tumor and nontumor lung tissue, or from cryopreserved PBMC samples, and no cell sorting was done. A patient was chosen for TCR sequencing only when enough RNA was available from at least two tumor regions. CDR1 and CDR2 are read off the germline V gene (reference sequence) as SGHAT and FQDESV. The CDR3 contains 16 residues, cysteine and phenylalanine counted. Just the 48-base CDR3 DNA is kept, in frame starting at base 1. After removal of 4 bases from V and 4 bases from J, the junction retains 10 bases not matched to a gene.

The receptor was isolated from a male donor with early-stage non-small cell lung cancer. The sample in question was PBMCs, obtained at surgery. The chain uses TRBV11-1 and TRBJ1-3; 7 bases in the junction line up with TRBD1. For the CDR3, the sequence is CASSSPRRDSGNTIYF. The sequenced DNA: TGTGCCAGCAGCTCCCCCCGAAGGGACAGCGGAAACACCATATATTTT. Reference TRBV11-1 and TRBJ1-3 genes cover what lies past the CDR3, so the full variable domain is EAEVAQSPRYKITEKSQAVAFWCDPISGHATLYWYRQILGQGPELLVQFQDESVVDDSQLPKDRFSAERLKGVDSTLKIQPAELGDSAMYLCASSSPRRDSGNTIYFGEGSWLTVV.